What follows are 13 T cell receptor beta chains derived from one specimen sequenced in a study of shared clonotypes between healthy human individuals. Sequenced by immunoSEQ multiplex PCR; TCRdb stores in-frame clones only, minus some. This table has roughly 1,000,000 clones, about 80% appearing once. The sequenced sample consisted of memory CD4+ T cells from PBMCs. As to subset: CD45RA-negative fraction. These receptors were obtained from a man aged 18-30 years in good health. Some clones in this sample may be carry-over from other donors' samples.

The chain carries TRBV14 and TRBJ2-7; no clear D. The CDR3 is 14 amino acids. Trimming stripped 1 base from V and 3 bases from J, with 10 bases between. Germline CDR1 is SGHDN and CDR2 is FVKESK. Here the CDR3 reads CASSQGLLDYEQYF. The CDR3 nucleotides are TGTGCCAGCAGCCAAGGTTTGCTGGACTACGAGCAGTACTTC.

The rearrangement links TRBV19 to TRBJ1-5, with no clear D. CDR1 is LNHDA, CDR2 SQIVND, per germline (reference sequence). Trimming removed 3 bases at V and 3 bases at J, with 9 bases between. The CDR3 is 14 amino acids. The CDR3 protein is CASSILTFNQPQHF. DNA for the CDR3: TGTGCCAGTAGTATTCTTACCTTCAATCAGCCCCAGCATTTT. Using reference TRBV19 and TRBJ1-5 for the parts outside the CDR3, the full variable domain is DGGITQSPKYLFRKEGQNVTLSCEQNLNHDAMYWYRQDPGQGLRLIYYSQIVNDFQKGDIAEGYSVSREKKESFPLTVTSAQKNPTAFYLCASSILTFNQPQHFGDGTRLSIL.

The chain links TRBV30 to TRBJ2-4; perhaps TRBD1 as D (6 bases). Trimming left V 0 bases short and J 7 bases short, with 10 bases between. In germline, CDR1 is GTSNPN, CDR2 SVGIG (reference sequence). The length of the CDR3 is 13 residues. CDR3 residues: CAWSVGRGNIQYF. CDR3 nucleotide sequence: TGTGCCTGGAGTGTCGGCAGGGGCAACATTCAGTACTTC.

Regarding this clone: This same CDR3 is encoded by further DNA sequences in the sample. The chain couples TRBV5-4 to TRBJ2-1, with TRBD2 matching over 9 bases. The junction had 0 bases not matched to a gene; V was cut back by 5 bases and J by 3 bases. The CDR3 is 13 amino acids. Germline CDR1 reads SGHNT; CDR2 reads YYREEE (reference sequence). The CDR3 DNA reads as TGTGCCAGCAGGACTAGCGGCTACAATGAGCAGTTCTTC. Translating gives CASRTSGYNEQFF.

The CDR3 DNA reads TGTGCCTGGAGTGTACCAGGGACAGGGGGAGAGCAGTACTTC. It is translated as CAWSVPGTGGEQYF. The V call is TRBV30, the J call TRBJ2-7, with TRBD1 matching over 11 bases. The germline CDR1 and CDR2 sequences are GTSNPN and SVGIG (reference sequence). This CDR3 is 14 amino acids long. V trimming: 0 bases; J trimming: 7 bases; junction bases outside the gene matches: 5.

To note about this clone: The sample contains more than one DNA sequence encoding this CDR3. The chain recombines TRBV7-6 with TRBJ2-5, with no clear D. The germline V gene encodes CDR1 SGHVS and CDR2 FNYEAQ. The CDR3 is 12 residues long. Trimming shortened V by 1 base and J by 5 bases, and 5 bases separated the two germline ends. The CDR3 DNA reads as TGTGCCAGCAGCTTAGGGCAGGAGACCCAGTACTTC. Translated: CASSLGQETQYF.

The chain uses TRBV23-1 and TRBJ2-7, with 9 bases that match TRBD1. TRBV23-1 is reported as an ORF; its role is uncertain. CDR3 length: 17 residues. With 2 bases clipped from V and 6 bases from J, the junction kept 14 bases outside the gene matches. The CDR3 sequence: CASSQKIATGGPLEQYF. The CDR3 region has the DNA TGCGCCAGCAGTCAAAAGATTGCGACAGGGGGGCCCCTCGAGCAGTACTTC.

In this sample, this clone turned up a few times. This chain connects TRBV2 to TRBJ2-7; tentatively, D is TRBD1 (6 bases). Trimming left V 6 bases short and J 5 bases short, with 11 bases between. The CDR3 covers 12 residues. Germline V lookup: CDR1 SNHLY, CDR2 FYNNEI. CDR3 region: CASSQTGNEQYF. CDR3 DNA: TGTGCCAGCAGCCAAACAGGGAACGAGCAGTACTTC.

The chain has TRBV7-2 and TRBJ2-2, with a tentative D call TRBD1 (5 bases). Trimming shortened V by 5 bases and J by 5 bases, and 12 bases separated the two germline ends. Germline CDR1 reads SGHTA; CDR2 reads FQGNSA. The CDR3 has 14 amino acids. In DNA, the CDR3 is TGTGCCAGCAGCGATAGCAGGGTGACCGGGGAGCTGTTTTTT. Its protein product is CASSDSRVTGELFF.

This clone was seen only a few times. The J gene is TRBJ2-7, the V gene TRBV4-1; D may be TRBD2 (5 bases). V lost 4 bases and J lost 3, with 16 bases in between. This CDR3 has 15 amino acids. Germline CDR1 reads MGHRA; CDR2 reads YSYEKL. CDR3 sequence reads: CASSPGLLAGYEQYF. CDR3 DNA sequence: TGCGCCAGCAGCCCCGGCTTGCTAGCTGGCTACGAGCAGTACTTC.

The chain is built from TRBV18 and TRBJ1-5; the D gene is possibly TRBD1 (5 bases). The CDR3 contains 15 residues. V dropped 1 base and J dropped 5 bases, with 12 bases sitting between them. Germline CDR1 is KGHSH and CDR2 is LQKENI. CDR3 sequence (DNA): TGTGCCAGCTCACCACGGGGGACCCCGGATCAGCCCCAGCATTTT. It is translated as CASSPRGTPDQPQHF.

The gene calls are TRBV7-9 and TRBJ2-5; maybe TRBD1 (5 bases). This CDR3 has 13 amino acids. Trimming removed 5 bases from V and 5 bases from J, with 12 bases in between. Per the germline V gene, CDR1 is SEHNR and CDR2 is FQNEAQ (reference sequence). The CDR3 coding sequence is TGTGCCAGCAGCATTACGGACACCGAGACCCAGTACTTC. Encoded protein: CASSITDTETQYF.

The rearrangement links TRBV18 to TRBJ2-5; 12 bases align to TRBD1. This CDR3 has 15 amino acids. Germline V lookup: CDR1 KGHSH, CDR2 LQKENI. With V trimmed by 2 bases and J by 4 bases, 2 bases remained unmatched. The CDR3 is CASSPRDRGRETQYF. In DNA form, the CDR3 reads TGTGCCAGCTCACCAAGGGACAGGGGGCGAGAGACCCAGTACTTC.